This T cell receptor (beta chain) was captured by sequencing in a study of radiation and T cells in renal cell carcinoma. Findings and limits, study-wide: Top tumor clonotypes rose in blood 2 weeks post-radiation, then contracted.

Time point in this sample: blood 2 weeks post-SBRT. Treatment: 15 Gy SBRT to primary tumor, nephrectomy 4 weeks later. After SBRT, blood was collected at 2 and 4 weeks, plus baseline. This clone appeared a single time. Antigen specificity is unknown. Here immunoSEQ multiplex PCR was the method, and the copy in TCRdb shows in-frame clones only, minus some. There are tens of thousands of clones in the sample; around 78% occur only once, and roughly 7.4% lies in the top ten. The germline V gene encodes CDR1 SGHTA and CDR2 FQGNSA. CDR3 length: 14 residues. V dropped 0 bases and J dropped 0 bases, with 6 bases sitting between them.

The chain joins TRBV7-2 to TRBJ2-7; D is undetermined. This TCR was sampled from a man aged 55 to 70 with renal cell carcinoma. The sequences come from blood, collected from a patient whose treatment included radiotherapy and nephrectomy. The CDR3 sequence is CASSLAQTSYEQYF. CDR3 DNA: TGTGCCAGCAGCTTAGCACAAACCTCCTACGAGCAGTACTTC.